This T cell receptor beta chain was captured in a study of blood T cell repertoires in COVID-19. The CDR3 is made up of 15 amino acids. Unmatched junction bases numbered 1, after V lost 4 bases and J lost 0 bases. Germline assignment: CDR1 ENHRY and CDR2 SYGVKD. TCRdb's copy holds only in-frame clones and misses some; the assay was immunoSEQ multiplex PCR. There are over 85,000 clones in the sample; around 73% occur only once, and over 7.5% lies in the top ten. The V gene is TRBV10-3, the J gene TRBJ2-3; 10 bases are a match to TRBD2. The TCR was taken from a man in his 60s with active or convalescent COVID-19. The sample comprised peripheral blood. The CDR3 DNA is TGTGCCATCAGTGCTAGCGGGAGTAGCACAGATACGCAGTATTTT. Translation gives CAISASGSSTDTQYF.